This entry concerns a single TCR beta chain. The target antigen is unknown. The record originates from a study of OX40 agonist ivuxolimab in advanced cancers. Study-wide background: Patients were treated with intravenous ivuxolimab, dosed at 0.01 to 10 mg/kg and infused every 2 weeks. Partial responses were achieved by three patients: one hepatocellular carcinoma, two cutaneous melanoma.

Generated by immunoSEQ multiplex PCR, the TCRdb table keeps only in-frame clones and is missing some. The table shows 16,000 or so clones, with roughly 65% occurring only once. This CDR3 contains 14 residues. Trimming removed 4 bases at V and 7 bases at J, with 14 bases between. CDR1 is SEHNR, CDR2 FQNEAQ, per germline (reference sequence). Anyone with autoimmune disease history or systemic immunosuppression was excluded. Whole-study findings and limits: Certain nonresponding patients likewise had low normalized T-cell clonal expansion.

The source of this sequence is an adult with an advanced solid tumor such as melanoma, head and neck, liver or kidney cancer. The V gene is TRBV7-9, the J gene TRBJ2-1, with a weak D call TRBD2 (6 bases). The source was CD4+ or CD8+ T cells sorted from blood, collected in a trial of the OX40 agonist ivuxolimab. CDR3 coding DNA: TGTGCCAGCAGCTCCCTGGGGGGAGCAAATGAGCAGTTCTTC. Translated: CASSSLGGANEQFF.